These 18 T cell receptor beta chains came from one sample sequenced in a study of Ad26.COV2.S vaccination and SARS-CoV-2 variants. Treatment of the sample: 15 to 20 received Ad26.COV2.S at low or high dose, single or two shots; 5 received placebo; per-sample allocation not given. Day 63 after the first injection of vaccine or placebo was the sampling time. The assay was immunoSEQ multiplex PCR, and TCRdb's table has in-frame clones only and misses some. Among around 300,000 clones listed, roughly 90% were seen once. Sequenced material: peripheral blood, taken in a trial of Ad26.COV2.S vaccine versus placebo. These TCRs come from a person aged 18-60 years who received the Ad26.COV2.S COVID-19 vaccine or a placebo.

In its sample, this clone was seen once. The chain couples TRBV2 to TRBJ2-1, with 13 bases matching TRBD2. The CDR3 is 13 amino acids. Germline trimming cut 7 bases from V and 8 bases from J; bases unmatched to any gene: 2. Per germline, CDR1 SNHLY and CDR2 FYNNEI. CDR3 coding DNA: TGTGCCAGCAAGGGGACTAGCGGGGATGAGCAGTTCTTC. Translated, it gives CASKGTSGDEQFF. The whole variable domain, filled in from reference TRBV2 and TRBJ2-1, reads EPEVTQTPSHQVTQMGQEVILRCVPISNHLYFYWYRQILGQKVEFLVSFYNNEISEKSEIFDDQFSVERPDGSNFTLKIRSTKLEDSAMYFCASKGTSGDEQFFGPGTRLTVL.

The J gene is TRBJ2-5, the V gene TRBV29-1; tentatively, D is TRBD2 (7 bases). V gave up 7 bases and J gave up 5 bases, with 17 bases separating them. There are 13 residues in the CDR3. The germline CDR1 and CDR2 sequences are SQVTM and ANQGSEA. The CDR3 here is CSAPRGGRETQYF. The CDR3 DNA follows: TGCAGCGCCCCGAGGGGGGGGCGGGAGACCCAGTACTTC.

The chain joins TRBV7-8 to TRBJ2-5, with 9 bases matching TRBD2. V lost 3 bases, J lost 5 bases, and 7 bases stayed unmatched. CDR3 length equals 15 residues. Germline V gene data show CDR1 as SGHVS and CDR2 as FQNEAQ. The CDR3 DNA reads as TGTGCCAGCAGCTTCAGACTAGCGGAAGGGGAGACCCAGTACTTC. Protein sequence: CASSFRLAEGETQYF. Based on the CDR3 plus reference TRBV7-8 and TRBJ2-5, the full variable domain is GAGVSQSPRYKVAKRGQDVALRCDPISGHVSLFWYQQALGQGPEFLTYFQNEAQLDKSGLPSDRFFAERPEGSVSTLKIQRTQQEDSAVYLCASSFRLAEGETQYFGPGTRLLVL.

A single count supports this clone. The J gene is TRBJ2-2, the V gene TRBV5-4, with D possibly being TRBD1 or TRBD2 (5 bases each). The ends were cut back, 0 bases at V and 5 bases at J, with 11 bases in the middle. CDR1 SGHNT and CDR2 YYREEE come from the germline V gene (reference sequence). This CDR3 region has 15 residues. CDR3 nucleotide sequence: TGTGCCAGCAGCTTGGGAAGGGACCGTACCGGGGAGCTGTTTTTT. It translates to CASSLGRDRTGELFF. Variable domain in full (rest from reference TRBV5-4 and TRBJ2-2): ETGVTQSPTHLIKTRGQQVTLRCSSQSGHNTVSWYQQALGQGPQFIFQYYREEENGRGNFPPRFSGLQFPNYSSELNVNALELDDSALYLCASSLGRDRTGELFFGEGSRLTVL.

The chain links TRBV7-3 to TRBJ1-1; 11 bases map to TRBD1. The germline CDR1 and CDR2 sequences are SGHTA and FQGTGA. V gave up 5 bases and J gave up 7 bases; unmatched junction bases: 6. The CDR3 totals 14 residues. The CDR3: CASSRGTGGIEAFF. CDR3 bases: TGTGCCAGCAGCCGAGGGACAGGGGGTATTGAAGCTTTCTTT. Together with reference TRBV7-3 and TRBJ1-1, the CDR3 gives the full variable domain: GAGVSQTPSNKVTEKGKYVELRCDPISGHTALYWYRQSLGQGPEFLIYFQGTGAADDSGLPNDRFFAVRPEGSVSTLKIQRTERGDSAVYLCASSRGTGGIEAFFGQGTRLTVV.

The chain has TRBV25-1 and TRBJ1-2; D is unclear. Germline values: CDR1 MGHDK, CDR2 SYGVNS. This CDR3 contains 11 residues. The V end was cut by 11 bases, the J end by 6 bases, with 13 bases between. In DNA form, the CDR3 reads TGTGCCGCGGTAGGGAGCCATGGCTACACCTTC. This codes for CAAVGSHGYTF.

The chain joins TRBV7-9 to TRBJ1-1; no firm D call. The CDR3 has 13 amino acids. The germline CDR1 and CDR2 sequences are SEHNR and FQNEAQ (reference sequence). The V and J ends lost 2 bases and 6 bases respectively, with 10 bases between them. The CDR3 DNA reads as TGTGCCAGCAGCTTAAGGTCTTCCTCTGAAGCTTTCTTT. Translating it yields CASSLRSSSEAFF.

V is TRBV15 and J is TRBJ2-2; tentatively, D is TRBD2 (7 bases). Deletions cut 0 bases from V and 4 bases from J, with 15 bases between. The CDR3 has 17 residues. Germline CDR1 reads LNHNV; CDR2 reads YYDKDF (reference sequence). This chain's CDR3 is CATSRERGGLPTGELFF. The CDR3 DNA sequence: TGTGCCACCAGCAGAGAGAGGGGGGGACTTCCCACCGGGGAGCTGTTTTTT.

The chain employs TRBV7-9 and TRBJ1-2; a weak D match, TRBD1 (6 bases). Trimming removed 7 bases at V and 1 base at J, with 19 bases between. The CDR3 has 16 amino acids. Germline CDR1 and CDR2: SEHNR and FQNEAQ (reference sequence). Written as DNA, the CDR3 is TGTGCCAGCATCCCTTGGGGGGCGCTTCTTAACTATGGCTACACCTTC. This encodes CASIPWGALLNYGYTF.

The chain recombines TRBV6-5 with TRBJ1-2; D might be TRBD1 (6 bases). This CDR3 has 13 amino acids. Germline loops: CDR1 MNHEY, CDR2 SVGAGI. V lost 5 bases and J 5 bases, leaving 12 bases between the germline ends. This CDR3 reads CASSRDTSYGYTF. CDR3 DNA: TGTGCCAGCAGTCGGGACACCTCTTATGGCTACACCTTC.

The CDR3 is CASSLDRVATNEKLFF. The CDR3 region has the DNA TGTGCCAGCTCACTCGACAGGGTGGCAACTAATGAAAAACTGTTTTTT. The chain uses TRBV18 and TRBJ1-4; 7 bases agree with TRBD1. V lost 4 bases, J lost 0 bases, and 5 bases stayed unmatched. Germline V gene sequence: CDR1 KGHSH, CDR2 LQKENI. The CDR3 covers 16 residues. The full variable domain, rest sourced from reference TRBV18 and TRBJ1-4, is NAGVMQNPRHLVRRRGQEARLRCSPMKGHSHVYWYRQLPEEGLKFMVYLQKENIIDESGMPKERFSAEFPKEGPSILRIQQVVRGDSAAYFCASSLDRVATNEKLFFGSGTQLSVL.

The chain has TRBV27 and TRBJ2-1; 12 bases are a match to TRBD1. CDR1 MNHEY and CDR2 SMNVEV come from the germline V gene (reference sequence). Trimming took 11 bases from V and 3 from J; bases not matched to a gene: 14. CDR3 length equals 17 residues. Here the CDR3 DNA reads TGTGCCGGTCCCCGGGACAGGGGGCGTCTCTACTACAATGAGCAGTTCTTC. Translated, it gives CAGPRDRGRLYYNEQFF.

DNA for the CDR3: TGTGCCAGCAGTTACCCAGCCGGGGAGCTGTTTTTT. Amino acids: CASSYPAGELFF. V is TRBV6-5 and J is TRBJ2-2; no firm D call. The CDR3 sequence is 12 residues long. V lost 2 bases and J lost 6, with 4 bases in between. Looked up from germline, CDR1 is MNHEY and CDR2 is SVGAGI.

The chain has TRBV9 and TRBJ2-7; D might be TRBD2 (6 bases). CDR1 is SGDLS, CDR2 YYNGEE, per germline. The ends were cut back, 0 bases at V and 2 bases at J, with 18 bases in the middle. The CDR3 length is 17 residues. Written as DNA, the CDR3 is TGTGCCAGCAGCGTAGCTACTTCGGCGGGAACCCCCTACGAGCAGTACTTC. Protein: CASSVATSAGTPYEQYF.

The chain joins TRBV19 to TRBJ1-1, with 10 bases identical to TRBD1. Germline V gives CDR1 LNHDA, CDR2 SQIVND (reference sequence). The CDR3 is 16 amino acids. Trimming at V came to 7 bases and at J to 8 bases, leaving 16 bases not matched to a gene. CDR3 coding DNA: TGTGCCAGTACTCCCCGGGACAGGGGTCCCAGGGGAGAAGCTTTCTTT. Its protein product is CASTPRDRGPRGEAFF.

This clone was seen a handful of times. The V gene is TRBV5-4, the J gene TRBJ2-3; 10 nucleotides align to TRBD2. Germline V CDR1 and CDR2: SGHNT, YYREEE (reference sequence). The CDR3 runs to 15 residues. The junction had 5 bases not matched to a gene; V was cut back by 2 bases and J by 5 bases. CDR3 sequence reads: CASSFFGTSVDTQYF. Written as DNA, the CDR3 is TGTGCCAGCAGCTTTTTTGGGACTAGCGTAGATACGCAGTATTTT. Full variable domain (remainder filled in from reference TRBV5-4 and TRBJ2-3): ETGVTQSPTHLIKTRGQQVTLRCSSQSGHNTVSWYQQALGQGPQFIFQYYREEENGRGNFPPRFSGLQFPNYSSELNVNALELDDSALYLCASSFFGTSVDTQYFGPGTRLTVL.

The chain couples TRBV12-3 or TRBV12-4 to TRBJ1-2; a weak D match, TRBD1 (5 bases). V was pared by 7 bases and J by 8 bases, with 14 bases between. The length of the CDR3 is 12 residues. The CDR3 region has the DNA TGTGCCAGCACGGGTAGGGGACGGGGCTACACCTTC. The encoded protein is CASTGRGRGYTF.

The chain recombines TRBV5-4 with TRBJ2-7, with D possibly being TRBD1 (6 bases). The CDR3 is made up of 14 amino acids. The germline gives CDR1 SGHNT, CDR2 YYREEE (reference sequence). The ends were cut back, 2 bases at V and 0 bases at J, with 9 bases in the middle. The CDR3 spells CASSFWDNSYEQYF. Here the CDR3 DNA reads TGTGCCAGCAGCTTCTGGGACAACTCCTACGAGCAGTACTTC.